This entry features one T cell receptor beta chain sequence. The sample is drawn from a study of shared T cell receptors in the human thymus. The table came from immunoSEQ multiplex PCR; TCRdb's copy has only in-frame clones and leaves some out. In the table there are 630,000 or so clones, more than 70% of which are singletons. V gave up 7 bases and J gave up 0 bases, with 18 bases separating them. The germline gives CDR1 MDHEN, CDR2 SYDVKM. This CDR3 comprises 16 residues. These data also formed part of another study, on human thymus T cells.

The TCR originated in a boy in the first two years of life with a congenital heart defect. Sequencing used thymocytes. This chain joins TRBV28 and TRBJ1-1, with D perhaps matching TRBD1 (6 bases). The CDR3: CASTPRNRAVNTEAFF. As DNA, the CDR3 is TGTGCCAGCACCCCGCGCAACAGGGCGGTGAACACTGAAGCTTTCTTT.